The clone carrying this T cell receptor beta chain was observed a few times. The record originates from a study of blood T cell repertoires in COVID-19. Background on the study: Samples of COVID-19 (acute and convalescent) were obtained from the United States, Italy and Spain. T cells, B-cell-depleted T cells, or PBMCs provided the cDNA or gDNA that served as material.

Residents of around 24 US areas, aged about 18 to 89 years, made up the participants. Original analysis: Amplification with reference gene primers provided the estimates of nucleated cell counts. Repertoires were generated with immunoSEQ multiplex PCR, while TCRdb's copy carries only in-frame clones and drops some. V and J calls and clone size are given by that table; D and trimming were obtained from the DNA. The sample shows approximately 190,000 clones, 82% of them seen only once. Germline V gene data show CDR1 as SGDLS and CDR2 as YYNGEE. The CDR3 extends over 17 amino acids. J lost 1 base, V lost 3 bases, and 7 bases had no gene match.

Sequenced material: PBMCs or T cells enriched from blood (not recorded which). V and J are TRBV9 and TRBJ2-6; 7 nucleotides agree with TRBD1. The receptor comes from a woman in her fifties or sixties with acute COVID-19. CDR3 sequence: CASSDHRGRSGANVLTF. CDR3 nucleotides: TGTGCCAGCAGCGACCACAGGGGACGGTCTGGGGCCAACGTCCTGACTTTC.